Each of the 26 T cell receptor beta chains below was sequenced from the same sample in a study of blood T cells in healthy people across ages. The authors ran a second PCR of 7 to 11 cycles using a sample-barcoded 5' primer and a J-beta primer mix. TCRdb itself ran the 5' RACE reads through MiXCR, one entry per CDR3 protein. Among more than 650,000 distinct CDR3 sequences listed, about 20% were seen once. Sequenced sample: blood. The receptors here all came from a man in his 70s in good health.

V is TRBV20-1 and J is TRBJ1-2; D unclear. V was shortened by 1 base and J by 0 bases, with 12 bases between the two germline ends. The CDR3 contains 15 residues. Germline loops: CDR1 DFQATT, CDR2 SNEGSKA (reference sequence). Here the CDR3 DNA reads TGCAGTGCTAGAGGTCAGTCGACTACTAACTATGGCTACACCTTC. Its translation: CSARGQSTTNYGYTF.

This clonotype showed up just a few times. CDR3 nucleotides: TGTGCCAGCACTACAGTCTGGACGGATATCGATACGCAGTATTTT. This encodes CASTTVWTDIDTQYF. V usage is TRBV6-5 and J usage is TRBJ2-3; D is unresolved. V lost 7 bases and J lost 6, with 20 bases in between. From germline, CDR1 is MNHEY and CDR2 SVGAGI. CDR3 length: 15 residues.

This clonotype occurred a few times. The CDR3 protein is CASSFGGKETQYF. The CDR3 DNA follows: TGTGCCAGCAGTTTTGGCGGCAAAGAGACCCAGTACTTC. The gene calls are TRBV12-3 or TRBV12-4 and TRBJ2-5; D call uncertain. The CDR3 spans 13 residues. The V and J ends lost 3 bases and 3 bases respectively, with 8 bases between them.

Comments on this clonotype: This may be a read error: a much more frequent sequence differs by one nucleotide. The chain is built from TRBV29-1 and TRBJ2-1; 7 nucleotides line up with TRBD2. The germline V gene encodes CDR1 SQVTM and CDR2 ANQGSEA. With V trimmed by 4 bases and J by 8 bases, 11 bases remained unmatched. The CDR3 runs to 14 residues. CDR3 nucleotide sequence: TGCAGCGTTGCTAGCGGCTTCGAACACCATGAGCAGTTCTTC. Translating it yields CSVASGFEHHEQFF.

This clonotype was seen repeatedly, ten times or more. V gene TRBV10-3 combines with J gene TRBJ2-3; 13 bases align to TRBD2. After removal of 11 bases from V and 8 bases from J, the junction contained 13 bases not matched to a gene. The length of the CDR3 is 15 residues. Germline V gene lookup returns CDR1 ENHRY and CDR2 SYGVKD. The CDR3 loop reads CASGTSGAPEGTQYF. CDR3 DNA sequence: TGTGCCTCCGGGACTAGCGGGGCTCCGGAGGGTACGCAGTATTTT.

This clonotype was counted only a few times. V and J are TRBV2 and TRBJ1-1, with 7 positions matching TRBD1. This CDR3 comprises 12 residues. Germline values: CDR1 SNHLY, CDR2 FYNNEI. The trim removed 6 bases at V and 10 bases at J, leaving 8 bases unmatched. CDR3 residues: CASRGDSWGAFF. Written as DNA, the CDR3 is TGTGCCAGCAGGGGGGACAGTTGGGGAGCTTTCTTT. The full variable domain, in which reference TRBV2 and TRBJ1-1 provide the parts outside the CDR3, is EPEVTQTPSHQVTQMGQEVILRCVPISNHLYFYWYRQILGQKVEFLVSFYNNEISEKSEIFDDQFSVERPDGSNFTLKIRSTKLEDSAMYFCASRGDSWGAFFGQGTRLTVV.

The chain joins TRBV20-1 to TRBJ2-1, with a tentative D call TRBD2 (6 bases). Germline-derived CDR1 and CDR2 are DFQATT and SNEGSKA (reference sequence). CDR3 length equals 14 residues. V lost 1 base to trimming and J lost 6 bases, with 13 bases between them. The CDR3 nucleotides are TGCAGTGCTAGAGGGGGGATTAGCGGCAATGAGCAGTTCTTC. Its translation: CSARGGISGNEQFF.

The chain joins TRBV13 to TRBJ1-1; D ambiguous. V was trimmed by 5 bases and J by 4 bases, leaving 14 bases between them. The CDR3 totals 14 residues. CDR1 and CDR2 from the germline V gene are PRHDT and FYEKMQ (reference sequence). The CDR3, as DNA: TGTGCCAGCAGCCCTCCGTGGGCGAGCACTGAAGCTTTCTTT. Translation gives CASSPPWASTEAFF.

This clonotype was recorded many times. The J gene is TRBJ1-4, the V gene TRBV12-3 or TRBV12-4; 9 positions match TRBD1. This CDR3 spans 15 amino acids. The V segment lost 5 bases and the J segment 5 bases; nucleotides outside the gene matches: 6. The CDR3 region is CASSPPGQGNEKLFF. CDR3 bases: TGTGCCAGCAGTCCCCCCGGACAGGGGAATGAAAAACTGTTTTTT.

This clonotype has just a few counts. The genes are TRBV10-3 and TRBJ1-5; 10 bases match TRBD1. V lost 6 bases to trimming and J lost 3 bases; unmatched junction nucleotides: 5. The CDR3 consists of 15 residues. Germline V lookup: CDR1 ENHRY, CDR2 SYGVKD. In DNA form, the CDR3 reads TGTGCCATCAGCCTGGGACAGGGGATCAATCAGCCCCAGCATTTT. Protein product: CAISLGQGINQPQHF.

The chain combines TRBV20-1 with TRBJ1-4; 7 nucleotides agree with TRBD1. This CDR3 has 14 residues. Germline values: CDR1 DFQATT, CDR2 SNEGSKA (reference sequence). V lost 0 bases, J lost 8 bases, and 6 bases stayed unmatched. Written as DNA, the CDR3 is TGCAGTGCTAGAGATGGCGGGGGACAGGAAAAACTGTTTTTT. Translating it yields CSARDGGGQEKLFF.

The chain links TRBV29-1 to TRBJ1-2; 8 bases are shared with TRBD1. This CDR3 spans 12 amino acids. Trimming at V came to 5 bases and at J to 7 bases, leaving 6 bases not matched to a gene. CDR1 SQVTM and CDR2 ANQGSEA come from the germline V gene. In DNA, the CDR3 is TGCAGCGTTTGGACAGGGATCCGTGGCTACACCTTC. It translates to CSVWTGIRGYTF.

The V and J genes are TRBV29-1 and TRBJ2-5, with D unclear. V was pared by 6 bases and J by 0 bases, with 17 bases between. Germline loops: CDR1 SQVTM, CDR2 ANQGSEA. The CDR3 sequence is 15 residues long. CDR3: CSVVLMTLYQETQYF. CDR3 sequence (DNA): TGCAGCGTCGTCCTCATGACGCTGTACCAAGAGACCCAGTACTTC.

This clonotype has more than one count but fewer than ten. This chain uses TRBV20-1 with TRBJ1-4; D remains ambiguous. This CDR3 has 10 residues. V was shortened by 6 bases and J by 8 bases, with 7 bases between the two germline ends. The germline CDR1 and CDR2 sequences are DFQATT and SNEGSKA (reference sequence). The CDR3 sequence: CSAGREKLFF. CDR3 sequence (DNA): TGCAGTGCGGGGAGGGAAAAACTGTTTTTT.

J is TRBJ2-5 and V is TRBV28; the D gene could be TRBD1 or TRBD2 (5 bases each). With 10 bases removed from V and 1 base from J, the gap between germline ends came to 16 bases. Germline values: CDR1 MDHEN, CDR2 SYDVKM. This CDR3 spans 14 amino acids. The CDR3 spells CATSTGPLQETQYF. CDR3 DNA sequence: TGTGCCACCTCTACGGGACCACTCCAAGAGACCCAGTACTTC.

This chain links TRBV20-1 with TRBJ2-3; D gene ambiguous. CDR1 and CDR2 (germline): DFQATT, SNEGSKA (reference sequence). Trimming removed 0 bases from V and 6 bases from J, with 16 bases in between. This CDR3 comprises 15 residues. As DNA, the CDR3 is TGCAGTGCTAGAGATCCAAGGTCTCTGCTGGATACGCAGTATTTT. It translates to CSARDPRSLLDTQYF.

The chain has TRBV28 and TRBJ1-1; TRBD1 might be the D (5 bases). The V end lost 8 bases, the J end lost 3 bases, and 22 bases lay between the germline ends. The CDR3 runs 16 residues. Germline V gene lookup returns CDR1 MDHEN and CDR2 SYDVKM. The CDR3 region is CASLPLVGIGDTEAFF. The CDR3 region has the DNA TGTGCCAGCCTACCTCTGGTTGGTATAGGGGACACTGAAGCTTTCTTT.

This clonotype has at least ten counts. The genes are TRBV18 and TRBJ2-5; D not resolved. Germline V gene lookup returns CDR1 KGHSH and CDR2 LQKENI. The CDR3 is 12 residues long. Trimming took 1 base from V and 4 from J, leaving 4 bases between them. CDR3 loop: CASSPRAETQYF. CDR3 DNA: TGTGCCAGCTCACCACGGGCAGAGACCCAGTACTTC.

V is TRBV7-3 and J is TRBJ1-1; 8 bases match TRBD1. Germline CDR1 SGHTA, CDR2 FQGTGA. Trimming at V came to 5 bases and at J to 0 bases, leaving 8 bases not matched to a gene. The CDR3 totals 16 residues. The CDR3 loop is CASSPQGAGMNTEAFF. As DNA, the CDR3 is TGTGCCAGCAGCCCTCAGGGGGCAGGCATGAACACTGAAGCTTTCTTT.

This clonotype was counted a few times. The chain links TRBV6-6 to TRBJ2-3; D may be TRBD1 or TRBD2 (5 bases each). There are 13 residues in the CDR3. CDR1 and CDR2 (germline): MNHNY, SVGAGI (reference sequence). V lost 8 bases to trimming and J lost 3 bases, with 12 bases between them. CDR3: CASGSGRTDTQYF. CDR3 nucleotides: TGTGCCAGCGGTTCGGGGCGGACAGATACGCAGTATTTT.

The V gene is TRBV5-5, the J gene TRBJ2-5; TRBD1 matches 7 bases. Germline assignment: CDR1 SGHKS and CDR2 YYEKEE (reference sequence). The CDR3 consists of 16 residues. V lost 1 base to trimming and J lost 5 bases; unmatched junction nucleotides: 11. CDR3 sequence: CASSLREWQGVETQYF. CDR3 nucleotides: TGTGCCAGCAGCTTGAGGGAGTGGCAGGGGGTGGAGACCCAGTACTTC.

This clonotype was observed a handful of times. J is TRBJ1-2 and V is TRBV9; the D is unclear. The CDR3 sequence is 14 residues long. The germline V and J ends were trimmed by 0 bases and 8 bases, with 14 bases remaining between them. Germline V CDR1 and CDR2: SGDLS, YYNGEE. As DNA, the CDR3 is TGTGCCAGCAGCGTAGACCCGGTGAGGGAAGGCTACACCTTC. Translation: CASSVDPVREGYTF.

This clonotype has just a few counts. J is TRBJ2-3 and V is TRBV24-1; 14 nucleotides line up with TRBD2. Germline V lookup: CDR1 KGHDR, CDR2 SFDVKD. The CDR3 spans 16 residues. The J segment lost 5 bases and the V segment lost 2 bases, leaving 2 bases of the junction unmatched. CDR3: CATSDSGTSGRDTQYF. DNA of the CDR3: TGTGCCACCAGTGATTCCGGGACTAGCGGGAGAGATACGCAGTATTTT.

The chain combines TRBV6-5 with TRBJ2-7; D gene unclear. Per germline, CDR1 MNHEY and CDR2 SVGAGI. Deletions cut 6 bases from V and 0 bases from J, with 15 bases between. CDR3 length equals 15 residues. CDR3 residues: CASRKDADASYEQYF. CDR3 in DNA: TGTGCCAGCAGAAAGGACGCAGACGCCTCCTACGAGCAGTACTTC.

The sample holds a few counts of this clonotype. This may come from a read error, since a much larger clone is one base off. The V and J genes are TRBV6-2 or TRBV6-3 and TRBJ2-7, with no clear D. This CDR3 is 13 amino acids long. Germline values: CDR1 MNHEY, CDR2 SVGEGT. Here the CDR3 DNA reads TGTGCCAGCAGTTACTCGTCGCAGAACGAGCAGTGCGTC. Protein sequence: CASSYSSQNEQCV.

This clonotype was observed a few times. The chain is built from TRBV29-1 and TRBJ2-3, with 8 bases identical to TRBD2. V was clipped by 2 bases and J by 3 bases; unmatched bases: 7. From germline, CDR1 is SQVTM and CDR2 ANQGSEA. The length of the CDR3 is 15 residues. CDR3 sequence reads: CSVEPGGSSTDTQYF. CDR3 bases: TGCAGCGTTGAACCGGGGGGGAGTAGTACAGATACGCAGTATTTT.